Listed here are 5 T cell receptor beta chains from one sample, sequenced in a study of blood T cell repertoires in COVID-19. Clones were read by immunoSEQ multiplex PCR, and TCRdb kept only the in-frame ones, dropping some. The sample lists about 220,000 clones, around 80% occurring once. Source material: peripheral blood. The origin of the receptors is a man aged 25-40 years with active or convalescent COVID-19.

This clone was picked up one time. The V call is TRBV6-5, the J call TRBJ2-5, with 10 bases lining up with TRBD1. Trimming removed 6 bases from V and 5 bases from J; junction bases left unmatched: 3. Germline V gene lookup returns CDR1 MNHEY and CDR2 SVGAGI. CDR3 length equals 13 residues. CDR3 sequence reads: CASRDRGRETQYF. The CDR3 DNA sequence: TGTGCCAGCAGAGACAGGGGGCGGGAGACCCAGTACTTC.

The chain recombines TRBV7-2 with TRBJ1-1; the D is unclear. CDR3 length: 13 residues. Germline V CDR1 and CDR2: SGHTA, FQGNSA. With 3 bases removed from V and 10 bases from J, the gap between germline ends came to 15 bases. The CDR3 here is CASSFLSSSGAFF. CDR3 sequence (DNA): TGTGCCAGCAGCTTCCTCTCAAGCTCTGGAGCTTTCTTT.

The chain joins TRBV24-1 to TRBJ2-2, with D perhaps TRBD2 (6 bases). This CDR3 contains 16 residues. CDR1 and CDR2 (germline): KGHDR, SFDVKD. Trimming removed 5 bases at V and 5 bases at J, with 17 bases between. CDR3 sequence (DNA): TGTGCCACCAGTGCACGCGGGCGGGGTAAGACCGGGGAGCTGTTTTTT. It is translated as CATSARGRGKTGELFF.

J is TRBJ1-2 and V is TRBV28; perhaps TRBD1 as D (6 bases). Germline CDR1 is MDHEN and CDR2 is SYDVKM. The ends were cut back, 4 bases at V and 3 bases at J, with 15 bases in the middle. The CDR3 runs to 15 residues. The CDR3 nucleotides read TGTGCCAGCAGTTCCTTAACAGGGAGTTACTATGGCTACACCTTC. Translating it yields CASSSLTGSYYGYTF.

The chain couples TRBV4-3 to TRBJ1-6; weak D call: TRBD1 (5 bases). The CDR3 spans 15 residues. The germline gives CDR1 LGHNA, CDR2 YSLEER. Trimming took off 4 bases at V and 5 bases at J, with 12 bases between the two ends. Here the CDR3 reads CASSLGRGDNSPLHF. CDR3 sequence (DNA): TGCGCCAGCAGCCTCGGGAGGGGAGATAATTCACCCCTCCACTTT.